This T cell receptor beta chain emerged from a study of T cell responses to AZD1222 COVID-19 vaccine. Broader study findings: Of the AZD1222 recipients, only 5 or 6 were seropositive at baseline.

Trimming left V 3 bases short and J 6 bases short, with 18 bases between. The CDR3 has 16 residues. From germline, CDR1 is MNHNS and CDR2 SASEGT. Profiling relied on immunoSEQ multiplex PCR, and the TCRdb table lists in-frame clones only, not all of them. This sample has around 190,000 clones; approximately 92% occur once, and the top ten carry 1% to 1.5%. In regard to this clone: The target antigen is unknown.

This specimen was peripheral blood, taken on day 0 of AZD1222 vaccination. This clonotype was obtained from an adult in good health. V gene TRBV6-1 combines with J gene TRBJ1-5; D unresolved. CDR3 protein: CASSEAPGIIVQPQHF. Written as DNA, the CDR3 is TGTGCCAGCAGTGAGGCGCCAGGTATTATCGTTCAGCCCCAGCATTTT.